The rows below give T cell receptor beta chains drawn from one sample of a study of shared clonotypes between healthy human individuals. Clones were sequenced by immunoSEQ multiplex PCR, and TCRdb holds only the in-frame ones, with some missing. The table records approximately 480,000 clones, nearly 80% of them present only once. The specimen was PBMCs. These receptor sequences come from a woman aged 40 to 50 in good health. Some clones in this sample may be carry-over from other donors' samples. Each CDR3 is given with its conserved first and last residue. The D gene is left open where the match is weak. Clone size is shown for a subset of rows, as once, few, many or a class of expanded clone.

D gene | J gene | V gene | clone size | CDR3 protein | CDR3 DNA
TRBD1 | TRBJ1-2 | TRBV28 | . | CASSTNNRGPNYGYTF | TGTGCCAGCAGCACAAACAACAGGGGTCCTAACTATGGCTACACCTTC
TRBD2 | TRBJ2-2 | TRBV11-2 | . | CASSFRRETTGELFF | TGTGCCAGCAGCTTTCGGCGGGAGACCACCGGGGAGCTGTTTTTT
. | TRBJ2-3 | TRBV6-5 | few | CASTLALGSDTQYF | TGTGCCAGCACCCTAGCGCTAGGGTCAGATACGCAGTATTTT
TRBD1 | TRBJ1-3 | TRBV6-1 | few | CASSEGAPTGRTGNTIYF | TGTGCCAGCAGTGAAGGGGCCCCGACAGGGAGAACTGGAAACACCATATATTTT
. | TRBJ2-2 | TRBV7-9 | . | CASSQGGATGELFF | TGTGCCAGCAGCCAGGGGGGCGCGACCGGGGAGCTGTTTTTT
. | TRBJ1-6 | TRBV6-6 | once | CASRRQTNSPLHF | TGTGCCAGCAGGCGACAGACTAATTCACCCCTCCACTTT
TRBD1 | TRBJ2-2 | TRBV6-6 | . | CASSLQGASGELFF | TGTGCCAGCAGTTTACAGGGGGCGAGCGGGGAGCTGTTTTTT
. | TRBJ2-3 | TRBV9 | . | CASSVGPRPDTQYF | TGTGCCAGCAGCGTAGGACCTAGACCAGATACGCAGTATTTT
. | TRBJ2-7 | TRBV11-2 | once | CASSLGLPAYEQYF | TGTGCCAGCAGCTTAGGGCTTCCGGCCTACGAGCAGTACTTC
. | TRBJ2-4 | TRBV9 | many | CASSVGGAKNIQYF | TGTGCCAGCAGCGTAGGAGGAGCCAAAAACATTCAGTACTTC
. | TRBJ2-2 | TRBV18 | . | CASSPPTGRGYGELFF | TGTGCCAGCTCACCACCTACGGGCAGGGGTTACGGGGAGCTGTTTTTT
TRBD1 | TRBJ1-2 | TRBV27 | few | CASSWSTGGYGYTF | TGTGCCAGCAGTTGGTCGACAGGGGGGTATGGCTACACCTTC
. | TRBJ1-1 | TRBV5-1 | . | CASSLDFREAFF | TGCGCCAGCAGCTTGGATTTCCGCGAAGCTTTCTTT
TRBD2 | TRBJ2-7 | TRBV9 | . | CASSVELAGPYEQYF | TGTGCCAGCAGCGTGGAACTAGCGGGCCCCTACGAGCAGTACTTC
TRBD2 | TRBJ2-7 | TRBV7-8 | . | CASSPQLAGVGEQYF | TGTGCCAGCAGCCCCCAGTTAGCGGGAGTAGGCGAGCAGTACTTC
TRBD1 | TRBJ2-7 | TRBV29-1 | . | CSVRTGGHEQYF | TGCAGCGTGAGGACAGGGGGCCACGAGCAGTACTTC
TRBD2 | TRBJ2-3 | TRBV2 | . | CASGRLAGGWDTQYF | TGTGCCAGCGGACGACTAGCGGGCGGGTGGGATACGCAGTATTTT
. | TRBJ2-3 | TRBV7-3 | . | CASSPNWGGPDTQYF | TGTGCCAGCAGCCCAAATTGGGGCGGCCCAGATACGCAGTATTTT
. | TRBJ1-2 | TRBV29-1 | . | CSVDDDLFGGYTF | TGCAGCGTTGACGACGACCTCTTTGGGGGCTACACCTTC
TRBD1 | TRBJ2-7 | TRBV29-1 | . | CSVEVHVVGQGASIDEQYF | TGCAGCGTTGAAGTCCACGTTGTCGGACAGGGGGCGAGTATCGACGAGCAGTACTTC
TRBD1 | TRBJ1-2 | TRBV5-1 | many | CASSRDRGRYGYTF | TGCGCCAGCAGCCGGGACAGGGGGAGATATGGCTACACCTTC
. | TRBJ1-1 | TRBV21-1 | . | CASINSRGNTEAFF | TGTGCCAGCATCAATAGCAGGGGGAACACTGAAGCTTTCTTT
. | TRBJ2-1 | TRBV19 | . | CASSLGLEQFF | TGTGCCAGTAGCCTCGGACTGGAGCAGTTCTTC
. | TRBJ1-5 | TRBV19 | . | CASRGWNGREQPQHF | TGTGCCAGTAGAGGTTGGAACGGCCGGGAGCAGCCCCAGCATTTT
. | TRBJ2-7 | TRBV7-9 | . | CASSLVPGYEQYF | TGTGCCAGCAGCTTAGTTCCGGGCTACGAGCAGTACTTC
. | TRBJ1-2 | TRBV6-1 | few | CASSVQGGAYGYTF | TGTGCCAGCAGTGTACAGGGAGGGGCGTATGGCTACACCTTC
. | TRBJ2-6 | TRBV5-1 | . | CASSLDGVASGANVLTF | TGCGCCAGCAGCTTGGATGGAGTAGCCTCTGGGGCCAACGTCCTGACTTTC
. | TRBJ2-1 | TRBV6-4 | . | CASSDEAAPYSGEQFF | TGTGCCAGCAGTGACGAAGCCGCCCCATACAGCGGTGAGCAGTTCTTC
TRBD1 | TRBJ2-1 | TRBV29-1 | . | CSAETGDNEQFF | TGCAGCGCCGAGACAGGGGACAATGAGCAGTTCTTC
TRBD2 | TRBJ2-7 | TRBV30 | . | CAWSINLFGTSPPSLSVIPYEQYF | TGTGCCTGGAGTATCAATCTCTTCGGGACTAGCCCACCGAGTCTCTCCGTTATCCCCTACGAGCAGTACTTC
. | TRBJ1-1 | TRBV7-8 | . | CASSLKESTEAFF | TGTGCCAGCAGCTTAAAGGAGAGTACTGAAGCTTTCTTT
TRBD2 | TRBJ2-5 | TRBV7-7 | few | CASSSSGSGETQYF | TGTGCTAGCAGCTCGAGCGGGAGCGGGGAGACCCAGTACTTC
. | TRBJ2-1 | TRBV19 | once | CASSIVGIGKYNEQFF | TGTGCCAGTAGTATTGTCGGGATAGGAAAATACAATGAGCAGTTCTTC
TRBD1 | TRBJ2-7 | TRBV23-1 | . | CASRQGASREHGYEQYF | TGCGCCAGCCGCCAGGGGGCTTCGAGGGAGCACGGCTACGAGCAGTACTTC
. | TRBJ1-1 | TRBV19 | once | CASIENTEAFF | TGTGCCAGTATTGAGAACACTGAAGCTTTCTTT
. | TRBJ1-1 | TRBV18 | few | CASSPQAGNTEAFF | TGTGCCAGCTCACCACAGGCGGGAAACACTGAAGCTTTCTTT
. | TRBJ1-1 | TRBV4-1 | few | CASSFYSRDTEAFF | TGCGCCAGCAGCTTCTACTCCAGGGACACTGAAGCTTTCTTT
. | TRBJ2-7 | TRBV19 | . | CATAAADYEQYF | TGTGCCACCGCGGCAGCAGACTACGAGCAGTACTTC
TRBD1 | TRBJ2-5 | TRBV27 | . | CASSFGTGGKETQYF | TGTGCCAGCAGTTTCGGGACAGGGGGAAAAGAGACCCAGTACTTC
TRBD1 | TRBJ2-1 | TRBV18 | . | CASSTGQGATEQFF | TGTGCCAGCTCAACGGGACAGGGGGCGACTGAGCAGTTCTTC
. | TRBJ2-7 | TRBV27 | . | CASSFSRQSYEQYF | TGTGCCAGCAGTTTCTCGAGACAGAGCTACGAGCAGTACTTC
TRBD2 | TRBJ2-3 | TRBV29-1 | few | CSVYLAGGDTDTQYF | TGCAGCGTTTACTTAGCGGGAGGAGACACAGATACGCAGTATTTT
. | TRBJ2-3 | TRBV7-6 | once | CASSFSEGRGLSFDTQYF | TGTGCCAGCAGCTTTTCCGAGGGCAGAGGCCTATCTTTTGATACGCAGTATTTT
. | TRBJ1-2 | TRBV14 | . | CASSQARGVGYGYTF | TGTGCCAGCAGCCAAGCCAGGGGAGTTGGGTATGGCTACACCTTC
TRBD1 | TRBJ1-4 | TRBV18 | . | CASSLTGTATNEKLFF | TGTGCCAGCTCCTTGACAGGGACAGCAACTAATGAAAAACTGTTTTTT
TRBD2 | TRBJ2-5 | TRBV5-4 | once | CASSPRVVAGGGETQYF | TGTGCCAGCAGCCCGAGGGTCGTGGCGGGAGGGGGGGAGACCCAGTACTTC
. | TRBJ1-1 | TRBV23-1 | . | CASRLSRGRYTEAFF | TGCGCCAGCAGGCTCTCGCGGGGGAGGTATACTGAAGCTTTCTTT
. | TRBJ1-2 | TRBV28 | . | CASSRPGSYGYTF | TGTGCCAGCAGTCGCCCCGGGAGCTATGGCTACACCTTC
TRBD1 | TRBJ1-1 | TRBV19 | . | CASSPPGTGPTEAFF | TGTGCCAGTAGTCCCCCCGGGACAGGGCCCACTGAAGCTTTCTTT
TRBD2 | TRBJ2-1 | TRBV5-1 | few | CASSWGLADGEQFF | TGCGCCAGCAGCTGGGGACTAGCGGATGGGGAGCAGTTCTTC
TRBD2 | TRBJ2-2 | TRBV7-3 | . | CASSLIAGVNTGELFF | TGTGCCAGCAGCTTAATAGCGGGAGTTAACACCGGGGAGCTGTTTTTT
TRBD2 | TRBJ2-7 | TRBV6-6 | . | CASSHDFGGVYF | TGTGCCAGCAGCCACGACTTTGGGGGGGTGTACTTC
. | TRBJ2-7 | TRBV6-1 | . | CASSTLGEQYF | TGTGCCAGCAGTACCCTAGGGGAGCAGTACTTC
. | TRBJ1-1 | TRBV19 | . | CASSIRENTEAFF | TGTGCCAGTAGTATCAGGGAGAACACTGAAGCTTTCTTT
. | TRBJ2-7 | TRBV13 | . | CASSVQGYDEQYF | TGTGCCAGCAGTGTCCAGGGCTATGACGAGCAGTACTTC
. | TRBJ1-5 | TRBV19 | . | CASSAGWRQPQHF | TGTGCCAGTAGTGCAGGGTGGCGGCAGCCCCAGCATTTT
. | TRBJ2-7 | TRBV28 | . | CASSFSGTPYEQYF | TGTGCCAGCAGTTTCTCCGGGACCCCCTACGAGCAGTACTTC
TRBD1 | TRBJ1-5 | TRBV27 | few | CARWGDREAGQPQHF | TGTGCCAGGTGGGGGGACAGGGAGGCAGGCCAGCCCCAGCATTTT
. | TRBJ2-2 | TRBV10-3 | . | CAIGFTGELFF | TGTGCCATCGGATTCACCGGGGAGCTGTTTTTT
TRBD1 | TRBJ2-7 | TRBV15 | . | CATSRGGTGSSYEQYF | TGTGCCACCAGCAGAGGTGGGACAGGTAGCTCCTACGAGCAGTACTTC